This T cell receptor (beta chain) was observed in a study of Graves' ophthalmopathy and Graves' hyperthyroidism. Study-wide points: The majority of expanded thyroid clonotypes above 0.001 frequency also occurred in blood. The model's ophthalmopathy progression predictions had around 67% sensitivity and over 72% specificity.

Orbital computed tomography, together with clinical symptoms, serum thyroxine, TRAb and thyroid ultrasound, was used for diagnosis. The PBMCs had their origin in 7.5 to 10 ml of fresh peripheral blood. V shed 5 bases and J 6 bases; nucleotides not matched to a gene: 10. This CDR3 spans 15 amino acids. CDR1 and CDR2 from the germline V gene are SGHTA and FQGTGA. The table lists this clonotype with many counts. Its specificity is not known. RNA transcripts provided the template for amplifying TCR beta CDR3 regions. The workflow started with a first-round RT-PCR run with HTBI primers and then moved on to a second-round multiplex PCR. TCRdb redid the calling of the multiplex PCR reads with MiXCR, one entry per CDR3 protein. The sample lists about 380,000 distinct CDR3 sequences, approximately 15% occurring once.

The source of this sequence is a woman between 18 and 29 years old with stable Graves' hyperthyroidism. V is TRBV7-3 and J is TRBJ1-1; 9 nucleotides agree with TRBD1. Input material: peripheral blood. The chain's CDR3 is CASSPSDRGEPEAFF. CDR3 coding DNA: TGTGCCAGCAGCCCGTCTGACAGGGGGGAGCCTGAAGCTTTCTTT. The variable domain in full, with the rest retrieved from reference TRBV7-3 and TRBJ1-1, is GAGVSQTPSNKVTEKGKYVELRCDPISGHTALYWYRQSLGQGPEFLIYFQGTGAADDSGLPNDRFFAVRPEGSVSTLKIQRTERGDSAVYLCASSPSDRGEPEAFFGQGTRLTVV.